Below, 4 T cell receptor beta chains from the same sample are listed, as sequenced in a study of blood T cells in healthy people across ages. Next came a second PCR, run for about 7 to 12 cycles, which used a sample-barcoded 5' primer along with a J-beta primer mix. Via MiXCR, TCRdb re-called the 5' RACE reads, giving one row per CDR3 protein. This sample has roughly 1.6 million distinct CDR3 sequences, with around 36% found just once. Sequences were obtained from blood. These TCRs come from a woman in her twenties or thirties in good health.

The CDR3 sequence: CASSQDRRDARQFF. The CDR3 DNA follows: TGTGCCAGCAGCCAAGATCGAAGGGACGCAAGGCAGTTCTTC. This sequence joins TRBV4-2 and TRBJ2-1; D possibly matches TRBD1 or TRBD2 (5 bases each). The germline V gene encodes CDR1 LGHNA and CDR2 YNFKEQ. The length of the CDR3 is 14 residues. Trimming left V 0 bases short and J 12 bases short, with 15 bases between.

This chain links TRBV30 with TRBJ2-4; maybe TRBD2 (6 bases). Germline loops: CDR1 GTSNPN, CDR2 SVGIG (reference sequence). V gave up 3 bases and J gave up 3 bases, with 12 bases separating them. The CDR3 consists of 14 residues. In DNA, the CDR3 is TGTGCCTGGAGCCGGGAGTGGGGCAAAAACATTCAGTACTTC. It encodes CAWSREWGKNIQYF.

The chain carries TRBV6-6 and TRBJ2-1, with a weak D call TRBD2 (7 bases). In germline, CDR1 is MNHNY, CDR2 SVGAGI (reference sequence). CDR3 length: 16 residues. Trimming took off 5 bases at V and 6 bases at J, with 20 bases between the two ends. CDR3 amino acids: CASSTGGQDGRNEQFF. CDR3 coding DNA: TGTGCCAGCAGTACGGGGGGACAAGATGGGCGCAATGAGCAGTTCTTC.

The V call is TRBV7-2, the J call TRBJ2-5, with TRBD2 matching 9 bases. The V gene's germline CDR1 is SGHTA and CDR2 FQGNSA. V lost 4 bases to trimming and J lost 5 bases; unmatched junction nucleotides: 17. This CDR3 is built from 18 residues. The CDR3 region has the DNA TGTGCCAGCAGCTCGTCGTTGACTAGCGGAGGCTTATGGGAGACCCAGTACTTC. As protein: CASSSSLTSGGLWETQYF. The entire variable domain, with the rest obtained from reference TRBV7-2 and TRBJ2-5, is as follows: GAGVSQSPSNKVTEKGKDVELRCDPISGHTALYWYRQSLGQGLEFLIYFQGNSAPDKSGLPSDRFSAERTGGSVSTLTIQRTQQEDSAVYLCASSSSLTSGGLWETQYFGPGTRLLVL.